This T cell receptor beta chain was identified in a study of CD4+ T cells in melanoma. Study-level points and caveats: CD8+ T cell, macrophage and B cell function reportedly correlated with neoantigen-specific CD4+ T cells. Diverse differentiation states were reported for melanoma neoantigen-specific CD4+ T cells.

As for this clone: What it binds is not known.

Some clones are missing from TCRdb's copy, which holds only in-frame ones; the method was immunoSEQ multiplex PCR. The sample records almost 15,000 clones, around four fifths being singletons. This CDR3 is 12 amino acids long. V was trimmed by 5 bases and J by 7 bases, leaving 11 bases between them. From germline, CDR1 is SEHNR and CDR2 FQNEAQ (reference sequence). Sequenced sample: cells from a culture (not recorded whether cultured in vitro). The rearrangement links TRBV7-9 to TRBJ1-2, with D hard to call. The clonotype comes from a human donor with melanoma. The CDR3 loop reads CASSLTQVGYTF. For the CDR3, the DNA is TGTGCCAGCAGCCTTACTCAGGTTGGCTACACCTTC.